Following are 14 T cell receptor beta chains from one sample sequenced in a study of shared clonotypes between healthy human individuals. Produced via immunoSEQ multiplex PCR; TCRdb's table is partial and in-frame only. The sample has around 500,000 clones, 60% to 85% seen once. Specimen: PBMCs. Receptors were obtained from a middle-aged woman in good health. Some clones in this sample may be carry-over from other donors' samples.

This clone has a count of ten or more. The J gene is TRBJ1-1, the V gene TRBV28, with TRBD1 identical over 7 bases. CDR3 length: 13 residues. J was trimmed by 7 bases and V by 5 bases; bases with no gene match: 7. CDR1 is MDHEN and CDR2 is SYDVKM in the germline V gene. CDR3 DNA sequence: TGTGCCAGCAGTCTCATTAACAGGGGTGAAGCTTTCTTT. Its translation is CASSLINRGEAFF. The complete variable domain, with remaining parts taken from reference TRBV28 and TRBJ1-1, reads DVKVTQSSRYLVKRTGEKVFLECVQDMDHENMFWYRQDPGLGLRLIYFSYDVKMKEKGDIPEGYSVSREKKERFSLILESASTNQTSMYLCASSLINRGEAFFGQGTRLTVV.

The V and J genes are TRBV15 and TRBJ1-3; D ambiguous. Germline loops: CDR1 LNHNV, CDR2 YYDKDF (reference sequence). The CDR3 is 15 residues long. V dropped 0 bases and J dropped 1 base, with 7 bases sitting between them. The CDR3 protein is CATSRDRLSGNTIYF. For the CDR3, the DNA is TGTGCCACCAGCAGAGATCGGCTGTCTGGAAACACCATATATTTT.

The CDR3: CASSPDNLNTGELFF. The CDR3 nucleotides read TGCGCCAGCAGCCCCGACAACTTAAACACCGGGGAGCTGTTTTTT. V is TRBV5-1 and J is TRBJ2-2; D unclear. V lost 4 bases to trimming and J lost 2 bases, with 12 bases between them. CDR1 is SGHRS and CDR2 is YFSETQ in the germline V gene. This CDR3 comprises 15 residues.

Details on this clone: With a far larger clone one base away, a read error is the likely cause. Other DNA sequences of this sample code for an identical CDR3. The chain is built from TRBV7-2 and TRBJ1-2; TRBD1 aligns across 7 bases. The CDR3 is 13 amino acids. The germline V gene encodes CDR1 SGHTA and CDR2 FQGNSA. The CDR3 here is CASNRQGEGGYTF. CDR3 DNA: TGCGCCAGCAACCGACAGGGAGAGGGTGGCTACACCTTC. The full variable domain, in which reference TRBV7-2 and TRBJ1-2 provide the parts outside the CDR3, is GAGVSQSPSNKVTEKGKDVELRCDPISGHTALYWYRQSLGQGLEFLIYFQGNSAPDKSGLPSDRFSAERTGGSVSTLTIQRTQQEDSAVYLCASNRQGEGGYTFGSGTRLTVV.

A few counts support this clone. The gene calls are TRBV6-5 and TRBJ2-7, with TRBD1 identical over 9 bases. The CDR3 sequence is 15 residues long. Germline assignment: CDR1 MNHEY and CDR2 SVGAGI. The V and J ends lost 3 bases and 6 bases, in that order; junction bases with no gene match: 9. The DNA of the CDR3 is TGTGCCAGCAGTTATGGGGGACAGGGTCAATCCGAGCAGTACTTC. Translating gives CASSYGGQGQSEQYF.

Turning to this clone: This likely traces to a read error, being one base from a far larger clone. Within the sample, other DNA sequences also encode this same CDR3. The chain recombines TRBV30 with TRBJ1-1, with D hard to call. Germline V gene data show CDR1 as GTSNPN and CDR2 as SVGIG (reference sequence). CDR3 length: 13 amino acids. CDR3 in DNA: TGCGCCTCAAGACACCCCCAGAACACTGAAGCTTTCTTT. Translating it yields CASRHPQNTEAFF. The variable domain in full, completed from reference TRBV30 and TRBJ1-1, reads SQTIHQWPATLVQPVGSPLSLECTVEGTSNPNLYWYRQAAGRGLQLLFYSVGIGQISSEVPQNLSASRPQDRQFILSSKKLLLSDSGFYLCASRHPQNTEAFFGQGTRLTVV.

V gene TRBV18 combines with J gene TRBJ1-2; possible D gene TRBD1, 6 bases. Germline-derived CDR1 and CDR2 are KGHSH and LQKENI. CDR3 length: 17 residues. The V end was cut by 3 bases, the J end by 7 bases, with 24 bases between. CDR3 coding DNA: TGTGCCAGCTCACCCGGGGCAGGGGACTCCTCGCTAGGTGGCTACACCTTC. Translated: CASSPGAGDSSLGGYTF.

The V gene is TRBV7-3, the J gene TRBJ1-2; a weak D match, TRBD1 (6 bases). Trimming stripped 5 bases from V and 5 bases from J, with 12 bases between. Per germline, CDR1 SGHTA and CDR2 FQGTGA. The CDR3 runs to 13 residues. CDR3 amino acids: CASSRTQGYGYTF. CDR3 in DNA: TGTGCCAGCAGCCGAACCCAGGGGTATGGCTACACCTTC.

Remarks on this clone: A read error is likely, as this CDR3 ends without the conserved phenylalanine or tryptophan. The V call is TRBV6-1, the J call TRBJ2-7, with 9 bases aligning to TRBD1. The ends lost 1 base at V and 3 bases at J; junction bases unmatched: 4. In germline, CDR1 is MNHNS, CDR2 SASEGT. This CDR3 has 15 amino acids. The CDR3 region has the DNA TGTGCCAGCAGTGAAGAAGGGACAGGGTTCTACGAGCAGTACCTC. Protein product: CASSEEGTGFYEQYL.

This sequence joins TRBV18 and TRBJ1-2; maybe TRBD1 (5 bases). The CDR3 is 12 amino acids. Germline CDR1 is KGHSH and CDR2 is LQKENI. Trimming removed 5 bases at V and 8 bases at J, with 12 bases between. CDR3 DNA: TGTGCCAGCTCAATTGGGACGGAGGGCTACACCTTC. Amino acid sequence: CASSIGTEGYTF.

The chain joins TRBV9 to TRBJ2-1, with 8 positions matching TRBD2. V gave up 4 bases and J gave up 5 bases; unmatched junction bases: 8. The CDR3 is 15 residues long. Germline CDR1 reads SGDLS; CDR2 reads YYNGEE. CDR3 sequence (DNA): TGTGCCAGCAGCCCCTACGGGAGGGGCAACAATGAGCAGTTCTTC. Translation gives CASSPYGRGNNEQFF.

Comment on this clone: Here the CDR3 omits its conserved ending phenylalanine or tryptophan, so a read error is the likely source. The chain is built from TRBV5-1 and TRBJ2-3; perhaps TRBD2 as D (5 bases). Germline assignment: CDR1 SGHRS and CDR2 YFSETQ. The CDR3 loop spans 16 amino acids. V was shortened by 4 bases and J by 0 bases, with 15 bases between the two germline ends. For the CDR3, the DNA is TGCGCCAGCAGCCGAAAAGACTACACTAGCACAGATACGCAGTATTCT. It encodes CASSRKDYTSTDTQYS.

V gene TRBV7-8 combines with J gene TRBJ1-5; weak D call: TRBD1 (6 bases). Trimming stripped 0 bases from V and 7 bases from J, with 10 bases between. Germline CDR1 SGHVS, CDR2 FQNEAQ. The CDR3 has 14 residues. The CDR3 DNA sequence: TGTGCCAGCAGCTTAGCAGGGGGGCGACAGCCCCAGCATTTT. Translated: CASSLAGGRQPQHF.

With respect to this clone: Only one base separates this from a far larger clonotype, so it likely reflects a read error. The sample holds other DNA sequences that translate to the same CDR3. The chain's CDR3 is CASSEVADTGELFF. The CDR3 DNA is TGTGCCAGCAGTGAAGTTGCGGACACCGGGGAGCTGTTTTTC. This rearrangement joins TRBV6-1 to TRBJ2-2; D possibly matches TRBD1 or TRBD2 (5 bases each). Germline lookup yields CDR1 MNHNS and CDR2 SASEGT. The CDR3 is 14 amino acids.